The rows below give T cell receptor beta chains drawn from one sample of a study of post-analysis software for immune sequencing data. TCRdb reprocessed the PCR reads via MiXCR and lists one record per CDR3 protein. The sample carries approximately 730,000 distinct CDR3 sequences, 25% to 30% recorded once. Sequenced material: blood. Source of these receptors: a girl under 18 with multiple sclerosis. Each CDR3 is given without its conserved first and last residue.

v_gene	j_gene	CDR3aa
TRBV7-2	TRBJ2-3	ASSFLWDDTQY
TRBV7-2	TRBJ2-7	ASSLAVRGSYEQY
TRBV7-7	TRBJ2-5	ASSLGGRAGETQY
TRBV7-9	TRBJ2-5	ASSLRRGLKETQY
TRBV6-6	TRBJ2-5	ASTQEAGPQETQY
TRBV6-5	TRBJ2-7	ASSRDTGAYEQY
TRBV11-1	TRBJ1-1	ASSHKRNTEAF
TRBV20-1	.	SARVGGGETQF
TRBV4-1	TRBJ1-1	ASSQVRQGGTEAF
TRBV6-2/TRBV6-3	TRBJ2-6	ASRQGASGANVLT
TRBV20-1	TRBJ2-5	SAIIGAGETQY
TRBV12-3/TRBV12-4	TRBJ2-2	ASSLVGSQRELF
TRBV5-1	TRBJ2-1	ASSHSGGSSYNEQF
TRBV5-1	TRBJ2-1	ASSGDRAYSYNEQF
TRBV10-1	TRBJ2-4	ASSATTGAKNIQY
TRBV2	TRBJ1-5	ASSQGTGFDQPQH
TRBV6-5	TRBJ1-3	ASSYTNRVLGSGNTIY
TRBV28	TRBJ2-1	ASSPPGRGRTQTNNEQF
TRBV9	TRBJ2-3	ASSVREHPADTQY
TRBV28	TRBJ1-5	ASSPDRTNQPQH
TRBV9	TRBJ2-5	ASSVVGTPGETQY
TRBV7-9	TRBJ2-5	ASSLPDRAETQY
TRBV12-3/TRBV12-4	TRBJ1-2	ASSFNPGFYGYT
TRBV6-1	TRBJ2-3	ASSQTASGRPDTQY
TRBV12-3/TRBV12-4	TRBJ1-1	ASTQSRGTEAF
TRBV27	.	ASRGLAGALGWAEQY
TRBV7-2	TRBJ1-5	ASSSSAGDQPQH
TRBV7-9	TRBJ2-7	ASSLALGGSSYEQY
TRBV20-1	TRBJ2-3	SARRYTDTQY
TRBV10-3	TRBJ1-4	ATRQDGGFNEKLF
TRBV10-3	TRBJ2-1	AISAPAGVDNEQF
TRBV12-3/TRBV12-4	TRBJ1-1	ASTQPGGTEAF
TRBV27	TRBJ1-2	ASSRYTGAQYSGYT
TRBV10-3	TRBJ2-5	AISERGPGETQY
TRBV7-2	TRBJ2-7	ASSLVNYEQY
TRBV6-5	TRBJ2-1	ASSIMDGPHNEQF
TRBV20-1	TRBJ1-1	SASRGSVNTEAF
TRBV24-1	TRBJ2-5	ATSDSTGLNERY
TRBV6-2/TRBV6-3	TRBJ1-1	ASEDLGTPNQALNTEAF
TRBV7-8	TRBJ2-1	ASSPQTGTSYNEQF
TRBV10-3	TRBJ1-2	AISAGTLGYGYT
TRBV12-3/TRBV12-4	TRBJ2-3	ASRLTSGSTDAQY
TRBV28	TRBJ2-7	ASTEGRGEYEQY
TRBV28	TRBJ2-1	ASSQWGSYNEQF
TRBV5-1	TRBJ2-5	ASSFPETTGEGTQY
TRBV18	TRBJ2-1	ASAPGNEQF
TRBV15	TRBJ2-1	ATSRERVTDNEQF
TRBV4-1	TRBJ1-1	ASSQGASNTEAF